Listed below are T cell receptor beta chains from one sample, sequenced in a study of blood T cell repertoires in COVID-19. Assay: immunoSEQ multiplex PCR; the TCRdb copy retains only in-frame clones and omits some. The profile shows more than 150,000 clones, approximately 87% of them singletons. The material sequenced was peripheral blood. These receptors were taken from a woman aged 65 to 85 with COVID-19, enrolled during active disease. Each CDR3 is given with its conserved first and last residue. The D gene is left open where the match is weak. Clone size is stated in some rows and not others, as once, few, many or a class when expanded.

cdr3_nt: TGTGCCAGCAGCTTGCGACAGGGAACGTCACCCCTCCACTTT
cdr3_aa: CASSLRQGTSPLHF
v_call: TRBV5-6
d_call: TRBD1
clone_size: few
j_call: TRBJ1-6

cdr3_nt: TGCGCCAGCAGCTTAGGTTCCCAGGGGATGGGCACAGATACGCAGTATTTT
cdr3_aa: CASSLGSQGMGTDTQYF
v_call: TRBV5-1
d_call: .
clone_size: .
j_call: TRBJ2-3

cdr3_nt: TGCAGCGTTGTTTTGGGCGGGACCTCCTACGAGCAGTACTTC
cdr3_aa: CSVVLGGTSYEQYF
v_call: TRBV29-1
d_call: .
clone_size: .
j_call: TRBJ2-7

cdr3_nt: TGTGCCAGCAGACCCCGACAGGGAATAGGTACTGAAGCTTTCTTT
cdr3_aa: CASRPRQGIGTEAFF
v_call: TRBV9
d_call: TRBD1
clone_size: .
j_call: TRBJ1-1

cdr3_nt: TGTGCCAGTAGTATCCCCAGGGATGAGCAGTTCTTC
cdr3_aa: CASSIPRDEQFF
v_call: TRBV19
d_call: .
clone_size: .
j_call: TRBJ2-1

cdr3_nt: TGTGCCAGCAGCAAAAACGTCGGGATTAAGGTCACTGAAGCTTTCTTT
cdr3_aa: CASSKNVGIKVTEAFF
v_call: TRBV4-2
d_call: .
clone_size: .
j_call: TRBJ1-1

cdr3_nt: TGTGCCAGCAGCCAAGCCACAGTTGCAAAATACAATGAGCAGTTCTTC
cdr3_aa: CASSQATVAKYNEQFF
v_call: TRBV14
d_call: .
clone_size: once
j_call: TRBJ2-1

cdr3_nt: TGTGCCAGTAACAATCCGGGACTTGGGACTGAAGCTTTCTTT
cdr3_aa: CASNNPGLGTEAFF
v_call: TRBV6-5
d_call: .
clone_size: .
j_call: TRBJ1-1

cdr3_nt: TGTGCCAGTACCCCCGGTTGGGGCCAGCATCAGCCCCAGCATTTT
cdr3_aa: CASTPGWGQHQPQHF
v_call: TRBV19
d_call: .
clone_size: .
j_call: TRBJ1-5

cdr3_nt: TGTGCCAGCTCTTCAGGGTTGGACAATGAAAAACTGTTTTTT
cdr3_aa: CASSSGLDNEKLFF
v_call: TRBV18
d_call: .
clone_size: .
j_call: TRBJ1-4

cdr3_nt: TGCGCCAGCAGCAAATTGACTAGCGGGAGCACAGATACGCAGTATTTT
cdr3_aa: CASSKLTSGSTDTQYF
v_call: TRBV5-1
d_call: TRBD2
clone_size: few
j_call: TRBJ2-3

cdr3_nt: TGTGCCAGCAGTTTATTTCCAGGCATGTCCTACGAGCAGTACTTC
cdr3_aa: CASSLFPGMSYEQYF
v_call: TRBV27
d_call: .
clone_size: .
j_call: TRBJ2-7

cdr3_nt: TGCAGTGCTACAGGGATTATTGGCTACACCTTC
cdr3_aa: CSATGIIGYTF
v_call: TRBV20-1
d_call: .
clone_size: .
j_call: TRBJ1-2

cdr3_nt: TGTGCCAGCAGCCTTATATTTCAGGCAGTGCAAGCTTTCTTT
cdr3_aa: CASSLIFQAVQAFF
v_call: TRBV28
d_call: .
clone_size: .
j_call: TRBJ1-1

cdr3_nt: TGTGCCAGCAGCATATCCTACGAGCAGTACTTC
cdr3_aa: CASSISYEQYF
v_call: TRBV7-9
d_call: .
clone_size: .
j_call: TRBJ2-7

cdr3_nt: TGCGCCAGCAACGGGCAGGGGGCATCCTACGAGCAGTACTTC
cdr3_aa: CASNGQGASYEQYF
v_call: TRBV5-1
d_call: TRBD1
clone_size: .
j_call: TRBJ2-7

cdr3_nt: TGTGCCAGCAGCAACCTAGCGGGAGGGGGAGAGACCCAGTACTTC
cdr3_aa: CASSNLAGGGETQYF
v_call: TRBV7-2
d_call: TRBD2
clone_size: .
j_call: TRBJ2-5

cdr3_nt: TGTGCCAGCAGCGAGGGACTAGCGGGAGGGCCGGGAGGCACAGATACGCAGTATTTT
cdr3_aa: CASSEGLAGGPGGTDTQYF
v_call: TRBV9
d_call: TRBD2
clone_size: .
j_call: TRBJ2-3